One T cell receptor beta chain is described in this entry. Its antigen is as yet unknown. CD4+ T cells that had been cultured provided DNA sequenced with the Oncomine TCR Beta short-read assay. TCRdb fed the PCR reads into MiXCR, producing one record per CDR3 protein. This table holds 8,400 or so distinct CDR3 sequences, less than 55% found once. This entry comes from a study of vaccination and CD4 T cells after COVID-19. Study-wide context: Overlapping SARS-CoV-2, HCoV-NL63, HCoV-OC43 and HCoV-229E spike peptides stimulated the cells.

The treatment: roughly 11-day PBMC culture with coronavirus spike peptide pools or control peptides (ViraFEST assay). The unexposed donor gave CD4+ T cells before the COVID-19 pandemic (2011-2018). Trimming removed 5 bases at V and 5 bases at J, with 13 bases between. This CDR3 is 12 amino acids long. Germline CDR1 DFQATT, CDR2 SNEGSKA (reference sequence). The chain uses TRBV20-1 and TRBJ2-7; D possibly corresponds to TRBD1 (5 bases). Sequencing was carried out using CD4+ T cells from blood, cultured in vitro. This receptor was obtained from a human donor in good health. Here the CDR3 reads CSAWGQSHEQYF. CDR3 nucleotide sequence: TGCAGTGCTTGGGGCCAGTCCCACGAGCAGTACTTC.